The rows below give T cell receptor beta chains drawn from one sample of a study of T cell repertoires in cytomegalovirus infection. Antigens for these TCRs are unknown. TCRdb reprocessed the reads with MiXCR, giving one entry per CDR3 protein. Of 360,000 or so distinct CDR3 sequences listed, about 35% are singletons. The material sequenced was cultured PBMCs, taken from culture after CMV antigen stimulation. The receptors were gathered from a human donor in good health (CMV status not recorded). Some clones in this sample may be carry-over from other donors' samples. Both conserved end residues are part of each CDR3. A D gene is named only where the DNA matches it firmly. Part of the rows lack a size; the others show once, few, many or a class for expanded clones.

size: NA
J: TRBJ1-2
D: NA
V: TRBV6-1
DNA: TGTGCCATCACCACGGAGCCGGACTATGGCTACAGCTTC
CDR3: CAITTEPDYGYSF

size: NA
J: TRBJ2-1
D: NA
V: TRBV20-1
DNA: TGCAGTGCCCAGACCGGGGCAGGGAATGTCAATGAGCAGTTCTTC
CDR3: CSAQTGAGNVNEQFF

size: NA
J: TRBJ2-1
D: TRBD2
V: TRBV6-2/TRBV6-3
DNA: TGTGCCAGCAACCAGCGGGAGGTTTGGAATGAGCAGTTCTTC
CDR3: CASNQREVWNEQFF

size: NA
J: TRBJ1-1
D: NA
V: TRBV28
DNA: TGTGCCAGCAGTCGCTACGGGGGAGTAAACACTGAAGCTTTCTTT
CDR3: CASSRYGGVNTEAFF

size: few
J: TRBJ2-1
D: TRBD1
V: TRBV28
DNA: TGTGCCAGCAGTCCAAGACGGACAGGGGATGAGCAGTTCTTC
CDR3: CASSPRRTGDEQFF

size: NA
J: TRBJ2-2
D: TRBD2
V: TRBV7-6
DNA: TGTGCCAGCAGCTACAGAGGGAGCGGGAGGGCCCGAAACACCGGGGAGCTGTTTTTT
CDR3: CASSYRGSGRARNTGELFF

size: many
J: TRBJ1-6
D: TRBD1
V: TRBV7-3
DNA: TGTGCCAGCAGCCGCGGGACAGGGCTTTCACCCCTCCACTTT
CDR3: CASSRGTGLSPLHF

size: many
J: TRBJ1-1
D: TRBD1
V: TRBV12-3/TRBV12-4
DNA: TGTGCCAGCATACGACAGGGGAACACTGAAGCTTTCTTT
CDR3: CASIRQGNTEAFF

size: few
J: TRBJ2-5
D: NA
V: TRBV7-6
DNA: TGTGCCAGCAGCTTCACGTCCCTAGTCCAAGAGACCCAGTACTTC
CDR3: CASSFTSLVQETQYF

size: NA
J: TRBJ2-7
D: NA
V: TRBV6-2/TRBV6-3
DNA: TGTGCCAGCAGTTACGAGTTCGGGCAGGGCAGCTCCTACGAGCAGTACTTC
CDR3: CASSYEFGQGSSYEQYF

size: many
J: TRBJ1-2
D: TRBD1
V: TRBV7-8
DNA: TGTGCCAGCAGCTTAGCGCGGCAGGGGGCGCTTGGCTACACCTTC
CDR3: CASSLARQGALGYTF

size: NA
J: TRBJ2-7
D: TRBD1
V: TRBV28
DNA: TGTGCCAGCAGTCCCGCGGGACAGGGGAACTACGAGCAGTACTTC
CDR3: CASSPAGQGNYEQYF

size: few
J: TRBJ1-2
D: NA
V: TRBV9
DNA: TGTGCCAGCAGTGCCACATCGCACCGGCGCTATGGCTACACCTTC
CDR3: CASSATSHRRYGYTF

size: many
J: TRBJ1-1
D: NA
V: TRBV7-8
DNA: TGTGCCAGCAGCCTCAACCACAGGGAAACTGAAGCTTTCTTT
CDR3: CASSLNHRETEAFF

size: few
J: TRBJ2-5
D: TRBD1
V: TRBV7-8
DNA: TGTGCCAGCAGCTTCGGGACAGGGTCCGACCAGTACTTC
CDR3: CASSFGTGSDQYF

size: NA
J: TRBJ1-2
D: NA
V: TRBV4-1
DNA: TGCGCCAGCAGCCAAGATTGGGGCTATGGCTACACCTTC
CDR3: CASSQDWGYGYTF

size: NA
J: TRBJ2-3
D: NA
V: TRBV6-1
DNA: TGTGCCAGCAGGGGGGTGGGCGGAGGGGGGGCAGATACGCAGTATTTT
CDR3: CASRGVGGGGADTQYF

size: NA
J: TRBJ2-1
D: TRBD2
V: TRBV6-2/TRBV6-3
DNA: TGTGCCAGCAGTTCTCCCTCGACTAGCGGGAGGGGAAATGAGCAGTTCTTC
CDR3: CASSSPSTSGRGNEQFF

size: NA
J: TRBJ2-5
D: TRBD1
V: TRBV28
DNA: TGTGCCAGCAGTTCGCACCGGGACAGGGATAAAGAGACCCAGTACTTC
CDR3: CASSSHRDRDKETQYF

size: NA
J: TRBJ1-1
D: NA
V: TRBV6-5
DNA: TGTGCCAGCAGTCGTTCGACTCCCGGGCCGAACACTGAAGCTTTCTTT
CDR3: CASSRSTPGPNTEAFF

size: few
J: TRBJ2-3
D: TRBD2
V: TRBV28
DNA: TGTGCCAGCAGTCTACAGGGAAATCGCGGGAGGCTTACGCAGTATTTT
CDR3: CASSLQGNRGRLTQYF

size: once
J: TRBJ2-7
D: TRBD2
V: TRBV20-1
DNA: TGCAGTTCGGGACTAGCGGCAAACTACGAGCAGTACTTC
CDR3: CSSGLAANYEQYF

size: many
J: TRBJ2-5
D: NA
V: TRBV7-8
DNA: TGTGCCAGCAGCTACCTGGTGCACACCTGGGAGACCCAGTACTTC
CDR3: CASSYLVHTWETQYF

size: few
J: TRBJ2-1
D: NA
V: TRBV11-3
DNA: TGTGCCACGAGCCAACCGACCGGCTCGCACAATGAGCAGTTCTTC
CDR3: CATSQPTGSHNEQFF

size: few
J: TRBJ2-5
D: TRBD2
V: TRBV7-2
DNA: TGTGCCAGCAGCTGGGGGAGCTGGGGCGGGAGGGACCAAGAGACCCAGTACTTC
CDR3: CASSWGSWGGRDQETQYF

size: few
J: TRBJ1-4
D: NA
V: TRBV7-6
DNA: TGTGCCAGCAGCTTAATTCCCGTCGGGGGACTGGAAAAACTGTTTTTT
CDR3: CASSLIPVGGLEKLFF

size: few
J: TRBJ1-5
D: NA
V: TRBV12-3/TRBV12-4
DNA: TGTGCCAGCAGTTTAGAGGCAGGCGACAATCAGCCCCAGCATTTT
CDR3: CASSLEAGDNQPQHF

size: NA
J: TRBJ2-7
D: TRBD2
V: TRBV6-2/TRBV6-3
DNA: TGTGCCAGCAGCCCGGGAGGGCCTAACGAGCAGTACTTC
CDR3: CASSPGGPNEQYF

size: few
J: TRBJ1-1
D: NA
V: TRBV7-4
DNA: TGTGCCAGCAGCTTAGGGGAAGGGGGGAACACTGAAGCTTTCTTT
CDR3: CASSLGEGGNTEAFF